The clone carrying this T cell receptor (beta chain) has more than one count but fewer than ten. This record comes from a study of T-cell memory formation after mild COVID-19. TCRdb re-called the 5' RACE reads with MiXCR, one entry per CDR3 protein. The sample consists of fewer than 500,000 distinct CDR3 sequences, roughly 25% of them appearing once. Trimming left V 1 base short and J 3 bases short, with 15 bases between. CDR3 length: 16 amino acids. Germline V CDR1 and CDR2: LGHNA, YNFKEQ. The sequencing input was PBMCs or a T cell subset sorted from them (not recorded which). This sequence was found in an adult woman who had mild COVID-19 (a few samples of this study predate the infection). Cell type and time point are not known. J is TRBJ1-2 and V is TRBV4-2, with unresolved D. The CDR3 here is CASSQVRGIQYYGYTF. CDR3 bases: TGTGCCAGCAGCCAAGTACGAGGAATCCAATACTATGGCTACACCTTC.